The TCR beta chain under discussion was sequenced for a study of early T cells in non-severe SARS-CoV-2 infection. Study context: Investigators sequenced bulk RNA drawn from unsorted whole blood, and chains remained unpaired. Study-wide results and caveats: Private and CD4 specificities were missed by VDJdb matching, which favored anti-spike CD8 responses.

This clonotype was seen many times. Its specificity is not known. The TCR library protocol attached unique molecular identifiers to the individual cDNA molecules. TCRdb ran MiXCR on the 5' RACE reads and lists one entry per CDR3 protein. The repertoire holds tens of thousands of distinct CDR3 sequences, about 6.5% seen once, with about 2.6% in the top ten. The sample consisted of whole blood, taken at baseline. This TCR was sampled from an adult who was a healthcare worker with PCR-confirmed SARS-CoV-2 infection or an uninfected control (not recorded which).

In DNA, the CDR3 is TGTGCCAGCTCACCGGTCGGATCAAGGGGAACGGCGAACTATGGCTACACCTTC. Translated, it gives CASSPVGSRGTANYGYTF. V usage is TRBV18 and J usage is TRBJ1-2; TRBD1 might be the D (5 bases). V was shortened by 3 bases and J by 2 bases, with 22 bases between the two germline ends. This CDR3 is built from 18 residues. The germline gives CDR1 KGHSH, CDR2 LQKENI.